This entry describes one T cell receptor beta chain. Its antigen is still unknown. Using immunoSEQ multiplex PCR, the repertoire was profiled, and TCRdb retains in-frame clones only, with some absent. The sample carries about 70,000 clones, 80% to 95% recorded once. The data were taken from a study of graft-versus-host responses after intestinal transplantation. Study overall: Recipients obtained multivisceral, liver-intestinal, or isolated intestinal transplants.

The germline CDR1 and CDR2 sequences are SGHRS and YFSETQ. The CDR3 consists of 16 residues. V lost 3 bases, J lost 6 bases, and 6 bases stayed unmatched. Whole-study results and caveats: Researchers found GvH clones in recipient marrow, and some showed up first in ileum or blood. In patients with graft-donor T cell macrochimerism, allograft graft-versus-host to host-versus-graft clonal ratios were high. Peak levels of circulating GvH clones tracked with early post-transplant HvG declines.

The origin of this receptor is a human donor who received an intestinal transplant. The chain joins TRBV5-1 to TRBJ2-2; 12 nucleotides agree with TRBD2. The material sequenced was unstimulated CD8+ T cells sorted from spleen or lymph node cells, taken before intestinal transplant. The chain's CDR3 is CASSSPTSGGPGELFF. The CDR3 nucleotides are TGCGCCAGCAGCTCCCCGACTAGCGGGGGCCCCGGGGAGCTGTTTTTT. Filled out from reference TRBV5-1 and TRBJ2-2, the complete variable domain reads KAGVTQTPRYLIKTRGQQVTLSCSPISGHRSVSWYQQTPGQGLQFLFEYFSETQRNKGNFPGRFSGRQFSNSRSEMNVSTLELGDSALYLCASSSPTSGGPGELFFGEGSRLTVL.